The sequence of this TCR beta chain was determined in a study of OX40 agonist ivuxolimab in advanced cancers. Whole-study context: Intravenous ivuxolimab at 0.01 to 10 mg/kg was given to patients every 2 weeks.

Germline V lookup: CDR1 ENHRY, CDR2 SYGVKD. Trimming removed 4 bases at V and 9 bases at J, with 13 bases between. CDR3 length: 13 residues. Using immunoSEQ multiplex PCR, the repertoire was profiled, and TCRdb retains in-frame clones only, with some absent. The sample holds approximately 88,000 clones, approximately 91% seen once. This rearrangement joins TRBV10-3 to TRBJ2-1; D is unclear. The sequence derives from an adult with an advanced solid tumor such as melanoma, head and neck, liver or kidney cancer. The sequencing used CD4+ or CD8+ T cells sorted from blood, collected in a trial of the OX40 agonist ivuxolimab. Written as DNA, the CDR3 is TGTGCCATCAGTGTGTCAGAGCAGGCTGAGCAGTTCTTC. Encoded protein: CAISVSEQAEQFF.